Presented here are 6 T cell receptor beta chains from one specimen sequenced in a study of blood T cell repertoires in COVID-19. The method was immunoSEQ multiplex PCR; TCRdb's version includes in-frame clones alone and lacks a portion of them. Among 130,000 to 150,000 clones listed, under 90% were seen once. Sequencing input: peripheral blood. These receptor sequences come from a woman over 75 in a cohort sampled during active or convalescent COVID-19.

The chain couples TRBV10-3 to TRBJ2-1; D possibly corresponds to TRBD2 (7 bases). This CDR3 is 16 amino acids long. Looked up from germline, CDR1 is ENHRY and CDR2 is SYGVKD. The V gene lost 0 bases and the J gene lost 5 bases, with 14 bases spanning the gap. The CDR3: CAISESGGGGHNEQFF. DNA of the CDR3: TGTGCCATCAGTGAGTCGGGTGGGGGGGGCCACAATGAGCAGTTCTTC.

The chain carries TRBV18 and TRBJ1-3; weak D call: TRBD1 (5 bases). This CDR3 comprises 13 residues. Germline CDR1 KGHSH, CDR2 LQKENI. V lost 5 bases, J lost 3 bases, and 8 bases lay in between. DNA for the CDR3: TGTGCCAGCTCAGAGGGACTTGGAAACACCATATATTTT. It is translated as CASSEGLGNTIYF.

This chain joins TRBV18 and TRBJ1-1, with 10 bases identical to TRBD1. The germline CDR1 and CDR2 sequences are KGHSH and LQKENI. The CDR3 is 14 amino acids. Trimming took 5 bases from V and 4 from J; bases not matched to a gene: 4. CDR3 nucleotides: TGTGCCAGCTCAACGCGGACAGGGGGCACTGAAGCTTTCTTT. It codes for CASSTRTGGTEAFF.

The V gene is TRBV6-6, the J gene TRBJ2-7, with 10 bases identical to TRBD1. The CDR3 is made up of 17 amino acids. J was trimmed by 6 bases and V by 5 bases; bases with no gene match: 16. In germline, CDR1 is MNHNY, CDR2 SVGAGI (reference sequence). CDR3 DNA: TGTGCCAGCAGTCTAATCCGGGACAGGGGAGCCATGGGCGAGCAGTACGTC. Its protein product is CASSLIRDRGAMGEQYV.

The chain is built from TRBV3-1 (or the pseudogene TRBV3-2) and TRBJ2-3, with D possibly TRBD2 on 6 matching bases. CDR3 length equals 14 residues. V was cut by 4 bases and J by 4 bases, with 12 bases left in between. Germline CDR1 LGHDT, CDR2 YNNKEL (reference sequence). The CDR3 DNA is TGTGCCAGCAGCCGGGACTTGAACTCAGATACGCAGTATTTT. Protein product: CASSRDLNSDTQYF.

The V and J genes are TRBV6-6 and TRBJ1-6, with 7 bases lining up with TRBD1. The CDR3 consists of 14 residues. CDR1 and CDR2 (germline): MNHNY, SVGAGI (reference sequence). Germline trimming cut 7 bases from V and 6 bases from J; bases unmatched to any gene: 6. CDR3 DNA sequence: TGTGCCAGCACCCCACAGGGGATTAATTCACCCCTCCACTTT. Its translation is CASTPQGINSPLHF.